Each of the 15 T cell receptor beta chains below was sequenced from the same sample in a study of shared clonotypes between healthy human individuals. Assay used: immunoSEQ multiplex PCR; TCRdb lists only in-frame clones, some missing. The table lists about 2.1 million clones, about 94% of them singletons. Terminally differentiated effector memory CD45RA+ cells were excluded from the naive CD8 cells, which were CD45RO-negative and positively selected for CCR7. Sequenced sample: naive CD8+ T cells from PBMCs. The receptors derive from a man aged 18 to 29 in good health. Some clones in this sample may be carry-over from other donors' samples.

The chain couples TRBV19 to TRBJ1-5; possible D gene TRBD1, 5 bases. The length of the CDR3 is 15 residues. The germline CDR1 and CDR2 sequences are LNHDA and SQIVND (reference sequence). Deletions cut 2 bases from V and 4 bases from J, with 12 bases between. CDR3 in amino acids: CASSILGQSNQPQHF. The CDR3 DNA sequence: TGTGCCAGTAGTATACTTGGACAATCGAATCAGCCCCAGCATTTT.

The gene calls are TRBV11-3 and TRBJ2-3; D is perhaps TRBD1 or TRBD2 (6 bases each). Per germline, CDR1 SGHNT and CDR2 YENEEA. Trimming shortened V by 3 bases and J by 2 bases, and 15 bases separated the two germline ends. CDR3 length: 16 amino acids. The CDR3 bases are TGTGCCAGCAGCTTCATGGGGGGCGGCCCCACAGATACGCAGTATTTT. Translating it yields CASSFMGGGPTDTQYF.

The V call is TRBV28, the J call TRBJ1-4; TRBD1 matches at 8 bases. This CDR3 contains 14 residues. Germline V CDR1 and CDR2: MDHEN, SYDVKM. J was trimmed by 7 bases and V by 6 bases; bases with no gene match: 7. CDR3 region: CASSPDRGSEKLFF. CDR3 DNA sequence: TGTGCCAGCAGCCCCGACAGGGGTAGTGAAAAACTGTTTTTT.

In the case of this clone: The sample has other DNA sequences that encode this CDR3 too. J is TRBJ2-7 and V is TRBV6-6; 7 bases line up with TRBD1. Trimming removed 6 bases from V and 5 bases from J; junction bases left unmatched: 7. CDR3 length equals 13 residues. Looked up from germline, CDR1 is MNHNY and CDR2 is SVGAGI (reference sequence). In DNA form, the CDR3 reads TGTGCCAGCAGCCTGACAGGGTCCCACGAGCAGTACTTC. This sequence encodes CASSLTGSHEQYF.

The V and J genes are TRBV28 and TRBJ2-2; TRBD1 agrees at 9 bases. After removal of 3 bases from V and 6 bases from J, the junction contained 8 bases not matched to a gene. The CDR3 covers 16 residues. CDR1 MDHEN and CDR2 SYDVKM come from the germline V gene. The CDR3 DNA is TGTGCCAGCAGTTTCCCGACAGGGGGTTCCCCCGGGGAGCTGTTTTTT. Protein: CASSFPTGGSPGELFF.

The chain uses TRBV7-2 and TRBJ2-1, with D possibly being TRBD1 or TRBD2 (5 bases each). The CDR3 has 17 amino acids. The ends were cut back, 4 bases at V and 0 bases at J, with 16 bases in the middle. In germline, CDR1 is SGHTA, CDR2 FQGNSA. The CDR3 nucleotides read TGTGCCAGCAGCTCCTTCGCCGGGACCGCCTCCTACAATGAGCAGTTCTTC. Translating it yields CASSSFAGTASYNEQFF.

The chain joins TRBV6-1 to TRBJ2-7, with 8 positions matching TRBD1. Unmatched junction bases numbered 6, after V lost 11 bases and J lost 3 bases. The CDR3 loop spans 12 amino acids. CDR1 and CDR2 (germline): MNHNS, SASEGT. CDR3 protein: CAGGTGLYEQYF. Here the CDR3 DNA reads TGTGCCGGCGGGACAGGACTCTACGAGCAGTACTTC.

J is TRBJ2-7 and V is TRBV5-1; 9 bases are shared with TRBD2. Per the germline V gene, CDR1 is SGHRS and CDR2 is YFSETQ. The CDR3 contains 15 residues. V lost 2 bases to trimming and J lost 2 bases; unmatched junction nucleotides: 5. For the CDR3, the DNA is TGCGCCAGCAGCTTCCAGCGGGAGGCCCCCTACGAGCAGTACTTC. Translated, it gives CASSFQREAPYEQYF. Variable domain in full (rest from reference TRBV5-1 and TRBJ2-7): KAGVTQTPRYLIKTRGQQVTLSCSPISGHRSVSWYQQTPGQGLQFLFEYFSETQRNKGNFPGRFSGRQFSNSRSEMNVSTLELGDSALYLCASSFQREAPYEQYFGPGTRLTVT.

The V and J genes are TRBV11-1 and TRBJ2-7, with a tentative D call TRBD1 (6 bases). The CDR3 consists of 14 residues. Between the trimmed V and J ends, which lost 5 bases and 3 bases, there was a span of 14 bases. Germline CDR1 and CDR2: SGHAT and FQDESV (reference sequence). CDR3 sequence (DNA): TGTGCCAGCAGCACCTCAGGGGTATTCTACGAGCAGTACTTC. It translates to CASSTSGVFYEQYF.

The chain couples TRBV11-2 to TRBJ2-1; D is perhaps TRBD2 (5 bases). Trimming removed 4 bases at V and 3 bases at J, with 10 bases between. The germline V gene has CDR1 SGHAT and CDR2 FQNNGV. The length of the CDR3 is 14 residues. CDR3 coding DNA: TGTGCCAGCAGCTCGGACTGGGGCTACAATGAGCAGTTCTTC. Translating gives CASSSDWGYNEQFF.

This chain uses TRBV9 with TRBJ1-1; the match to TRBD1 covers 8 bases. The V gene end was trimmed by 3 bases and the J gene end by 4 bases; junction bases not matched to a gene: 8. Per germline, CDR1 SGDLS and CDR2 YYNGEE. This CDR3 spans 15 amino acids. CDR3 in amino acids: CASSASRTGITEAFF. Here the CDR3 DNA reads TGTGCCAGCAGCGCCTCCCGGACAGGGATCACTGAAGCTTTCTTT.

This sequence joins TRBV5-6 and TRBJ2-5; 11 nucleotides line up with TRBD1. The V gene end was trimmed by 5 bases and the J gene end by 5 bases; junction bases not matched to a gene: 11. Per germline, CDR1 SGHDT and CDR2 YYEEEE. This CDR3 region has 16 residues. CDR3: CASSLAGQGARETQYF. The CDR3 DNA sequence: TGTGCCAGCAGTCTCGCCGGACAGGGGGCGCGGGAGACCCAGTACTTC.

The DNA of the CDR3 is TGTGCCAGCAGTTTGGGTCGTGCCGAAAAACTGTTTTTT. Protein sequence: CASSLGRAEKLFF. V gene TRBV27 combines with J gene TRBJ1-4; D remains unclear. Trimming pared 3 bases from V and 8 bases from J, leaving 10 bases between. Germline values: CDR1 MNHEY, CDR2 SMNVEV (reference sequence). CDR3 length equals 13 residues.

The chain uses TRBV5-1 and TRBJ2-7, with 9 bases lining up with TRBD1. Germline CDR1 SGHRS, CDR2 YFSETQ. The CDR3 runs to 14 residues. With 2 bases clipped from V and 5 bases from J, the junction kept 5 bases outside the gene matches. CDR3 amino acids: CASSFWTGEHEQYF. CDR3 DNA: TGCGCCAGCAGCTTCTGGACAGGGGAACACGAGCAGTACTTC.

The chain uses TRBV29-1 and TRBJ2-7, with TRBD1 matching over 7 bases. The CDR3 runs 15 residues. Germline V gives CDR1 SQVTM, CDR2 ANQGSEA. J was trimmed by 2 bases and V by 7 bases; bases with no gene match: 14. In DNA, the CDR3 is TGCAGCGCCTTTGGGACAGACAGGGCCCCCTACGAGCAGTACTTC. Translated, it gives CSAFGTDRAPYEQYF.